The 17 T cell receptor beta chains listed next were all sequenced from one sample in a study of cytomegalovirus exposure and HLA in healthy donors. The PCR made use of 60 Vbeta and 13 Jbeta primers. Sequencing used immunoSEQ multiplex PCR; TCRdb keeps in-frame clones, though not all of them. The sample contains some 150,000 clones, around 79% of which appear only once. The sequencing sample was made of PBMCs. These receptors were collected from a man aged 25 to 45 in good health and CMV-seropositive.

The chain carries TRBV27 and TRBJ1-2; possibly TRBD1 for D (6 bases). This CDR3 has 14 residues. CDR1 is MNHEY and CDR2 is SMNVEV in the germline V gene (reference sequence). Trimming removed 7 bases from V and 4 bases from J, with 16 bases in between. Here the CDR3 reads CASTPSGGAYGYTF. The CDR3 DNA reads TGTGCCAGCACCCCGTCTGGGGGGGCCTATGGCTACACCTTC.

Concerning this clone itself: The germline gene is not matched at one end of the junction; a read error may be the cause. The rearrangement joins TRBV7-7 to TRBJ1-5; 8 bases are shared with TRBD1. The CDR3 has 18 residues. Germline-derived CDR1 and CDR2 are SSHAT and FNYEAQ (reference sequence). The CDR3 loop is CASSNTNRGWDSNQPQHF. For the CDR3, the DNA is TGTGCTAGCAGCAATACCAACAGGGGGTGGGATAGCAATCAGCCCCAGCATTTT.

This rearrangement joins TRBV6-1 to TRBJ2-3; maybe TRBD2 (5 bases). The V end was cut by 1 base, the J end by 0 bases, with 8 bases between. The germline V gene has CDR1 MNHNS and CDR2 SASEGT. The CDR3 runs to 15 residues. The DNA for the CDR3 is TGTGCCAGCAGTGAAGGACGGGGTAGCACAGATACGCAGTATTTT. It yields the protein CASSEGRGSTDTQYF.

This clone was seen a few times. The rearrangement uses TRBV5-6 and TRBJ1-3; 7 bases agree with TRBD1. This CDR3 comprises 13 residues. The germline V gene encodes CDR1 SGHDT and CDR2 YYEEEE. Trimming cost V 4 bases and J 7 bases; bases outside gene matches: 5. Here the CDR3 DNA reads TGTGCCAGCAGCGTCGGCAGGGGGAACACCATATATTTT. Its translation is CASSVGRGNTIYF.

This rearrangement joins TRBV19 to TRBJ1-4; D gene unclear. Trimming removed 5 bases at V and 4 bases at J, with 11 bases between. CDR3 length: 14 residues. CDR1 is LNHDA and CDR2 is SQIVND in the germline V gene (reference sequence). The CDR3 region has the DNA TGTGCCAGTAGTCCCGGGGAGCATAATGAAAAACTGTTTTTT. Its protein is CASSPGEHNEKLFF.

The rearrangement joins TRBV6-1 to TRBJ1-1, with D perhaps TRBD1 (5 bases). V was cut by 4 bases and J by 6 bases, with 12 bases left in between. The V gene's germline CDR1 is MNHNS and CDR2 SASEGT. The CDR3 contains 13 residues. CDR3 region: CASSGTQAAEAFF. The CDR3 region has the DNA TGTGCCAGCAGTGGTACACAGGCTGCTGAAGCTTTCTTT.

The chain has TRBV18 and TRBJ1-2, with D uncertain. Trimming removed 0 bases at V and 5 bases at J, with 13 bases between. This CDR3 region has 15 residues. CDR1 and CDR2 (germline): KGHSH, LQKENI. The CDR3, as DNA: TGTGCCAGCTCACCACCGGGAGCGGGGATTTATGGCTACACCTTC. Protein sequence: CASSPPGAGIYGYTF.

The CDR3 here is CASSYSAKRNYGYTF. The CDR3 DNA follows: TGTGCCAGCAGTTACTCTGCCAAGCGTAACTATGGCTACACCTTC. The V and J genes are TRBV6-5 and TRBJ1-2; D unclear. Per the germline V gene, CDR1 is MNHEY and CDR2 is SVGAGI. The CDR3 sequence is 15 residues long. Trimming stripped 0 bases from V and 1 base from J, with 9 bases between.

The chain couples TRBV7-3 to TRBJ2-1; the match to TRBD2 covers 7 bases. Germline trimming cut 4 bases from V and 11 bases from J; bases unmatched to any gene: 5. Per the germline V gene, CDR1 is SGHTA and CDR2 is FQGTGA. This CDR3 has 12 amino acids. The DNA for the CDR3 is TGTGCCAGCAGCTCTCCGGGGGGAAAGCAGTTCTTC. This encodes CASSSPGGKQFF.

This chain joins TRBV30 and TRBJ2-7; TRBD1 is a possible D gene (6 bases). The CDR3 runs to 14 residues. Between the trimmed V and J ends, which lost 2 bases and 0 bases, there was a span of 11 bases. The germline CDR1 and CDR2 sequences are GTSNPN and SVGIG (reference sequence). CDR3 DNA: TGTGCCTGGAGTCACAGGGACGGCTCCTACGAGCAGTACTTC. It specifies CAWSHRDGSYEQYF.

This clone came up once. In DNA, the CDR3 is TGTGCCAGCACCTCGACAGGGGGCTGGTACGAGCAGTACTTC. Its protein is CASTSTGGWYEQYF. The chain couples TRBV6-6 to TRBJ2-7; TRBD1 matches at 10 bases. The junction had 7 bases not matched to a gene; V was cut back by 7 bases and J by 4 bases. The CDR3 totals 14 residues. The germline V gene has CDR1 MNHNY and CDR2 SVGAGI (reference sequence).

This chain connects TRBV6-5 to TRBJ2-1, with D possibly matching TRBD2 (5 bases). CDR1 MNHEY and CDR2 SVGAGI come from the germline V gene. Deletions cut 8 bases from V and 2 bases from J, with 16 bases between. This CDR3 comprises 15 residues. CDR3 region: CASSFDYRPYNEQFF. CDR3 nucleotides: TGTGCCAGCTCCTTTGACTATAGGCCCTACAATGAGCAGTTCTTC.

The rearrangement uses TRBV29-1 and TRBJ1-1; D remains unclear. The V gene lost 7 bases and the J gene lost 3 bases, with 18 bases spanning the gap. The CDR3 length is 14 residues. Per germline, CDR1 SQVTM and CDR2 ANQGSEA. This CDR3 reads CSAPGTRADTEAFF. Here the CDR3 DNA reads TGCAGCGCACCGGGAACACGGGCGGACACTGAAGCTTTCTTT.

The V call is TRBV7-9, the J call TRBJ1-5, with TRBD1 as a possible D gene (5 bases). CDR3 length equals 15 residues. The germline CDR1 and CDR2 sequences are SEHNR and FQNEAQ (reference sequence). The V end was cut by 0 bases, the J end by 6 bases, with 12 bases between. CDR3 DNA: TGTGCCAGCAGCTTAGCATCAGGGATGGGTCAGCCCCAGCATTTT. Encoded protein: CASSLASGMGQPQHF.

The V and J genes are TRBV5-1 and TRBJ2-7, with 10 bases matching TRBD2. The CDR3 length is 14 residues. CDR1 SGHRS and CDR2 YFSETQ come from the germline V gene. The V segment lost 0 bases and the J segment 12 bases; nucleotides outside the gene matches: 9. CDR3 DNA sequence: TGCGCCAGCAGCTTGGAGCCTAGCGGGAGTTGGATGTACTTC. It is translated as CASSLEPSGSWMYF.

This clone was counted a single time. CDR3: CASSKGQLNYGYTF. CDR3 DNA sequence: TGTGCCAGCAGTAAGGGACAGCTTAACTATGGCTACACCTTC. This chain connects TRBV2 to TRBJ1-2, with 7 bases matching TRBD1. V shed 5 bases and J 1 base; nucleotides not matched to a gene: 4. Germline CDR1 is SNHLY and CDR2 is FYNNEI. The CDR3 is 14 residues long.

CDR3 sequence (DNA): TGTGCCAGCTCACCCGGACAGGGGAATAATTCACCCCTCCACTTT. Translating gives CASSPGQGNNSPLHF. The chain employs TRBV18 and TRBJ1-6; 9 bases are shared with TRBD1. This CDR3 has 15 residues. Germline V gene sequence: CDR1 KGHSH, CDR2 LQKENI. V shed 3 bases, J shed 5 bases, and the junction held 2 bases outside the gene matches.